The 19 T cell receptor beta chains below were found in one sample sequenced in a study of CD8+ T cells in alopecia areata. The authors extracted RNA and reverse transcribed it into cDNA as the sequencing template. Method: immunoSEQ multiplex PCR; TCRdb's copy keeps in-frame clones and lacks some. The table includes roughly 170,000 clones, 59% detected once. The source material was CD4+ T cells sorted from blood, sampled at week 0. These receptors were obtained from a human donor with alopecia areata.

The chain carries TRBV15 and TRBJ2-6; no clear D. The V and J ends lost 2 bases and 1 base respectively, with 9 bases between them. The CDR3 runs to 16 residues. CDR1 LNHNV and CDR2 YYDKDF come from the germline V gene (reference sequence). CDR3 nucleotide sequence: TGTGCCACCAGCAGAATGTTCGGATCTGGGGCCAACGTCCTGACTTTC. Translating it yields CATSRMFGSGANVLTF.

The chain links TRBV10-3 to TRBJ2-5; TRBD2 matches 7 bases. J was trimmed by 0 bases and V by 7 bases; bases with no gene match: 2. Per the germline V gene, CDR1 is ENHRY and CDR2 is SYGVKD. The CDR3 is made up of 13 amino acids. The CDR3 bases are TGTGCCATCACGGGGGGAGACCAAGAGACCCAGTACTTC. It encodes CAITGGDQETQYF.

CDR3 loop: CATSRAWPGTNIQYF. The CDR3 coding sequence is TGTGCCACCAGCAGAGCGTGGCCAGGGACAAACATTCAGTACTTC. The rearrangement links TRBV15 to TRBJ2-4; the D gene could be TRBD1 or TRBD2 (5 bases each). The CDR3 spans 15 residues. V shed 1 base and J shed 6 bases, with 13 bases lying between them. Per germline, CDR1 LNHNV and CDR2 YYDKDF (reference sequence).

There are a few counts of this clone. The gene calls are TRBV6-1 and TRBJ2-5; perhaps TRBD1 as D (5 bases). Trimming took 5 bases from V and 4 from J, leaving 11 bases between them. CDR1 is MNHNS and CDR2 is SASEGT in the germline V gene. This CDR3 comprises 13 residues. The CDR3 region is CASSTRQIETQYF. The CDR3 DNA reads as TGTGCCAGCAGTACCAGACAGATAGAGACCCAGTACTTC.

V usage is TRBV30 and J usage is TRBJ2-3; 9 nucleotides align to TRBD2. CDR3 length: 16 amino acids. The V segment lost 0 bases and the J segment 4 bases; nucleotides outside the gene matches: 8. Germline V gene lookup returns CDR1 GTSNPN and CDR2 SVGIG (reference sequence). The CDR3 is CAWSVAGSGGADTQYF. CDR3 DNA: TGTGCCTGGAGTGTAGCCGGTAGCGGGGGTGCAGATACGCAGTATTTT. Based on the CDR3 plus reference TRBV30 and TRBJ2-3, the full variable domain is SQTIHQWPATLVQPVGSPLSLECTVEGTSNPNLYWYRQAAGRGLQLLFYSVGIGQISSEVPQNLSASRPQDRQFILSSKKLLLSDSGFYLCAWSVAGSGGADTQYFGPGTRLTVL.

The CDR3 DNA follows: TGCAGCGTTGAACTGGGAAACTATGGCTACACCTTC. It specifies CSVELGNYGYTF. The chain employs TRBV29-1 and TRBJ1-2; D uncertain. Germline loops: CDR1 SQVTM, CDR2 ANQGSEA. The CDR3 totals 12 residues. The V gene lost 2 bases and the J gene lost 2 bases, with 6 bases spanning the gap.

This clone was seen a handful of times. The rearrangement joins TRBV29-1 to TRBJ1-4, with D possibly being TRBD1 (5 bases). Trimming stripped 4 bases from V and 6 bases from J, with 15 bases between. Germline V gene lookup returns CDR1 SQVTM and CDR2 ANQGSEA. CDR3 length: 14 amino acids. The CDR3 region is CSVVIRGFHEKLFF. Written as DNA, the CDR3 is TGCAGCGTTGTCATCCGGGGCTTTCATGAAAAACTGTTTTTT.

The chain recombines TRBV29-1 with TRBJ2-5; D gene unclear. Looked up from germline, CDR1 is SQVTM and CDR2 is ANQGSEA. The V gene lost 8 bases and the J gene lost 5 bases, with 12 bases spanning the gap. The CDR3 covers 11 residues. The chain's CDR3 is CSHWVGETQYF. CDR3 DNA: TGCAGCCATTGGGTGGGTGAGACCCAGTACTTC.

The chain is built from TRBV5-1 and TRBJ2-7, with D tentatively TRBD1 or TRBD2 (6 bases each). This CDR3 is built from 14 residues. Germline V gene data show CDR1 as SGHRS and CDR2 as YFSETQ. V lost 0 bases to trimming and J lost 4 bases, with 11 bases between them. Here the CDR3 reads CASSLDGGGYEQYF. The CDR3 DNA sequence: TGCGCCAGCAGCTTGGACGGGGGCGGGTACGAGCAGTACTTC.

The chain uses TRBV10-3 and TRBJ1-6; 7 bases map to TRBD1. CDR3 length equals 14 residues. The J segment lost 7 bases and the V segment lost 6 bases, leaving 6 bases of the junction unmatched. The V gene's germline CDR1 is ENHRY and CDR2 SYGVKD. The CDR3 reads CAIRNTGENSPLHF. CDR3 DNA: TGTGCCATCAGGAACACAGGGGAAAATTCACCCCTCCACTTT.

There are a few counts of this clone. CDR3 sequence: CSVESGQVPQLVRDTQYF. The CDR3 coding sequence is TGCAGCGTTGAAAGCGGACAGGTTCCTCAATTAGTGCGGGATACGCAGTATTTT. The rearrangement uses TRBV29-1 and TRBJ2-3, with TRBD1 identical over 7 bases. Germline V gives CDR1 SQVTM, CDR2 ANQGSEA. The CDR3 consists of 18 residues. V shed 2 bases, J shed 6 bases, and the junction held 20 bases outside the gene matches.

The chain has TRBV19 and TRBJ2-7; 7 bases align to TRBD1. Germline assignment: CDR1 LNHDA and CDR2 SQIVND (reference sequence). Trimming cost V 5 bases and J 0 bases; bases outside gene matches: 10. The CDR3 length is 16 residues. The CDR3 DNA follows: TGTGCCAGTAGTGTTGCCCTTACAGGGGCCTCCTACGAGCAGTACTTC. This translates into CASSVALTGASYEQYF.

This clone was seen many times. The genes are TRBV7-2 and TRBJ2-7, with D perhaps being TRBD1 or TRBD2 (6 bases each). There are 15 residues in the CDR3. Germline V gene lookup returns CDR1 SGHTA and CDR2 FQGNSA. The V end was cut by 0 bases, the J end by 2 bases, with 11 bases between. CDR3 sequence reads: CASSLAGGSAYEQYF. CDR3 DNA: TGTGCCAGCAGCTTAGCGGGGGGCTCTGCCTACGAGCAGTACTTC.

The chain uses TRBV29-1 and TRBJ1-1; 8 nucleotides align to TRBD1. With 4 bases clipped from V and 0 bases from J, the junction kept 1 base outside the gene matches. From germline, CDR1 is SQVTM and CDR2 ANQGSEA. CDR3 length: 13 amino acids. As DNA, the CDR3 is TGCAGCGTTGTGGGACAGGTGAACACTGAAGCTTTCTTT. It specifies CSVVGQVNTEAFF.

The rearrangement joins TRBV9 to TRBJ2-5; TRBD1 matches 7 bases. Germline V gene data show CDR1 as SGDLS and CDR2 as YYNGEE. The ends lost 0 bases at V and 1 base at J; junction bases unmatched: 6. The CDR3 runs to 16 residues. CDR3 loop: CASSVVGTASQETQYF. DNA for the CDR3: TGTGCCAGCAGCGTAGTAGGGACAGCCTCCCAAGAGACCCAGTACTTC.

This CDR3 is CASSLEGTGLSEQYF. DNA of the CDR3: TGTGCCAGCAGCTTAGAGGGGACGGGGTTGAGTGAGCAGTACTTC. This chain joins TRBV7-3 and TRBJ2-7; D is perhaps TRBD1 or TRBD2 (5 bases each). Germline V gene sequence: CDR1 SGHTA, CDR2 FQGTGA. The CDR3 runs 15 residues. V was shortened by 2 bases and J by 7 bases, with 18 bases between the two germline ends. Filled out from reference TRBV7-3 and TRBJ2-7, the complete variable domain reads GAGVSQTPSNKVTEKGKYVELRCDPISGHTALYWYRQSLGQGPEFLIYFQGTGAADDSGLPNDRFFAVRPEGSVSTLKIQRTERGDSAVYLCASSLEGTGLSEQYFGPGTRLTVT.

CDR3 sequence: CSVATGTGGAGHYGYTF. The CDR3 nucleotides are TGCAGCGTCGCCACCGGGACAGGGGGCGCGGGCCACTATGGCTACACCTTC. This sequence joins TRBV29-1 and TRBJ1-2; TRBD1 matches 12 bases. This CDR3 contains 17 residues. After removal of 6 bases from V and 3 bases from J, the junction contained 14 bases not matched to a gene. Germline assignment: CDR1 SQVTM and CDR2 ANQGSEA.

This clone was observed a few times. The CDR3 DNA follows: TGTGCCAGTAGTGGTAGCGGGGGCTCCCTGATGCACAATGAGCAGTTCTTC. Translating it yields CASSGSGGSLMHNEQFF. The chain recombines TRBV19 with TRBJ2-1; 9 bases are shared with TRBD2. Germline V lookup: CDR1 LNHDA, CDR2 SQIVND (reference sequence). There are 17 residues in the CDR3. J was trimmed by 5 bases and V by 5 bases; bases with no gene match: 13.

The chain has TRBV6-5 and TRBJ2-5; 8 bases line up with TRBD1. The CDR3 is made up of 14 amino acids. V was clipped by 6 bases and J by 7 bases; unmatched bases: 10. Germline loops: CDR1 MNHEY, CDR2 SVGAGI. CDR3 region: CASSPAQGARTQYF. For the CDR3, the DNA is TGTGCCAGCAGCCCTGCGCAGGGGGCAAGGACCCAGTACTTC.